The TCR beta chain under discussion was sequenced for a study of T cell responses to AZD1222 COVID-19 vaccine. General study points: Elevations in Spike-specific TCR breadth and depth followed administration of two AZD1222 doses.

Concerning this clone: Antigen: not known.

Generated by immunoSEQ multiplex PCR, the TCRdb table keeps only in-frame clones and is missing some. There are 90,000 to 110,000 clones in the sample; roughly 90% occur only once, and about 13% lies in the top ten. V shed 3 bases and J shed 6 bases, with 6 bases lying between them. The CDR3 spans 12 residues. The germline V gene has CDR1 KGHSH and CDR2 LQKENI. This material consisted of peripheral blood, taken on day 0 of MenACWY control vaccination. This TCR derives from an adult in good health. The rearrangement joins TRBV18 to TRBJ2-1; no reliable D call. Here the CDR3 reads CASSPFINEQFF. The CDR3 region has the DNA TGTGCCAGCTCACCTTTTATCAATGAGCAGTTCTTC.